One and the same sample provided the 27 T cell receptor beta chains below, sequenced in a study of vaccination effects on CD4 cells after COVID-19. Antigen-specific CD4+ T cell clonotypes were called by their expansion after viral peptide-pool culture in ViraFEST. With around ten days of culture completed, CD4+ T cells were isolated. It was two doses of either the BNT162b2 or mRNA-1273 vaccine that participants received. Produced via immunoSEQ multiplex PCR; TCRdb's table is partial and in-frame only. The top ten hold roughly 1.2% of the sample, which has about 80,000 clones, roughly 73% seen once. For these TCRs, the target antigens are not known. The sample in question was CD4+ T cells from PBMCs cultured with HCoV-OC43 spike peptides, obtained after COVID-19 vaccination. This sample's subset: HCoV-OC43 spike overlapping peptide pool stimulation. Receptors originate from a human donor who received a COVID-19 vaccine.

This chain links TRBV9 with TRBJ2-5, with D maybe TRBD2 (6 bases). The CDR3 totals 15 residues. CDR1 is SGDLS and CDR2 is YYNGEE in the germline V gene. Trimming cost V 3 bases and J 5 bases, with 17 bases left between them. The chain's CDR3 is CASSELVWGTETQYF. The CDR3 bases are TGTGCCAGCAGCGAATTAGTGTGGGGGACTGAGACCCAGTACTTC.

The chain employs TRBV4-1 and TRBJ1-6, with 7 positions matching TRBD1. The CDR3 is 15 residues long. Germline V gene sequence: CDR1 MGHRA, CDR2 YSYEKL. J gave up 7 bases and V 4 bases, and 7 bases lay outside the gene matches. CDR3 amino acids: CASSREGGGNSPLHF. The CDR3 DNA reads TGCGCCAGCAGCCGAGAAGGGGGCGGGAATTCACCCCTCCACTTT.

The DNA of the CDR3 is TGCGCCAGCACCGAGACGGCTAGTACACGAAACATTCAGTACTTC. Its translation: CASTETASTRNIQYF. The chain is built from TRBV10-1 and TRBJ2-4; D unclear. Germline values: CDR1 WNHNN, CDR2 SYGVQD (reference sequence). The CDR3 spans 15 residues. Trimming removed 7 bases at V and 6 bases at J, with 19 bases between.

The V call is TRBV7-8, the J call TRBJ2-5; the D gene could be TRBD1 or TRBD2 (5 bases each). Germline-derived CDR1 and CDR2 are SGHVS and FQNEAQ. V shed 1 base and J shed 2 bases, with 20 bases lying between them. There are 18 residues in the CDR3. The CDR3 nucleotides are TGTGCCAGCAGCTTAGGAGGGGCGTGGGGTAGGCAGCAAGAGACCCAGTACTTC. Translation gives CASSLGGAWGRQQETQYF.

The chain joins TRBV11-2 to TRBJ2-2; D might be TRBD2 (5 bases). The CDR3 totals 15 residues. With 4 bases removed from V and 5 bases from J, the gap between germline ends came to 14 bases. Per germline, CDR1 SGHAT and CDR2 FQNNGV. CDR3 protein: CASSSGSGQTGELFF. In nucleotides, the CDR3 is TGTGCCAGCAGCTCGGGGTCGGGCCAGACCGGGGAGCTGTTTTTT.

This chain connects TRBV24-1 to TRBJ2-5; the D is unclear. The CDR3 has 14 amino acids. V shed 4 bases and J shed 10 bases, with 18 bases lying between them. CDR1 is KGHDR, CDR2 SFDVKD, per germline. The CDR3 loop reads CATSDPRHSNNQYF. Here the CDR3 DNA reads TGTGCCACCAGTGACCCCCGACACTCAAATAACCAGTACTTC.

DNA for the CDR3: TGTGCCAGCAGCGAACAGGGGTTGCCCTCCTACGAGCAGTACGTC. It specifies CASSEQGLPSYEQYV. This chain links TRBV7-8 with TRBJ2-7; TRBD1 aligns across 7 bases. CDR3 length: 15 residues. CDR1 is SGHVS and CDR2 is FQNEAQ in the germline V gene. V trimming: 5 bases; J trimming: 0 bases; junction bases outside the gene matches: 7.

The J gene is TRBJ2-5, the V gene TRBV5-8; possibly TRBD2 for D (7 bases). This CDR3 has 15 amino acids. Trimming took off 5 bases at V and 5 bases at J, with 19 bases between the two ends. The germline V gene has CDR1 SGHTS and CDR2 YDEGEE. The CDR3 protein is CASRPARGGRETQYF. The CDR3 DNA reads TGTGCCAGCAGGCCTGCCAGGGGAGGGAGGGAGACCCAGTACTTC. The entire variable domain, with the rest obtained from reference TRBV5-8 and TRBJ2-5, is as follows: EAGVTQSPTHLIKTRGQQATLRCSPISGHTSVYWYQQALGLGLQFLLWYDEGEERNRGNFPPRFSGRQFPNYSSELNVNALELEDSALYLCASRPARGGRETQYFGPGTRLLVL.

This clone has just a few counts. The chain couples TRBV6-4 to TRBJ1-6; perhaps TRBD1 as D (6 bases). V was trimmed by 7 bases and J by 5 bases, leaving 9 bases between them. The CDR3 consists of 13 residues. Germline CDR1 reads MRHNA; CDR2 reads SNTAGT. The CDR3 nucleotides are TGTGCCAGCAACCCAGGGGATAATTCACCCCTCCACTTT. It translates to CASNPGDNSPLHF.

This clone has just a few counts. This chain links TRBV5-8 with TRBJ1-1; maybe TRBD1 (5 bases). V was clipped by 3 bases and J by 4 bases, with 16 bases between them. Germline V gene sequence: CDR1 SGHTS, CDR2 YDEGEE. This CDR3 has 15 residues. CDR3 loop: CASSSRVIIATEAFF. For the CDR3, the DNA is TGTGCCAGCAGCTCCAGGGTGATTATAGCCACTGAAGCTTTCTTT.

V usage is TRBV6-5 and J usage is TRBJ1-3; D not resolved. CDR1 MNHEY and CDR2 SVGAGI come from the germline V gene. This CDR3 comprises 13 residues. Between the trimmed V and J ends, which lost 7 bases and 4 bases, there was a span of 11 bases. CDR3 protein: CASTPPSGNTIYF. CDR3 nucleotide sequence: TGTGCCAGCACCCCTCCCTCGGGAAACACCATATATTTT.

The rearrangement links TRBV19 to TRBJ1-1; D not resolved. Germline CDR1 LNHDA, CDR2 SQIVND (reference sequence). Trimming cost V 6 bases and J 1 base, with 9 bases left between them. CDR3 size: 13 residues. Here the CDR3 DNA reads TGTGCCAGTAGAGATCGACAGAACACTGAAGCTTTCTTT. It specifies CASRDRQNTEAFF.

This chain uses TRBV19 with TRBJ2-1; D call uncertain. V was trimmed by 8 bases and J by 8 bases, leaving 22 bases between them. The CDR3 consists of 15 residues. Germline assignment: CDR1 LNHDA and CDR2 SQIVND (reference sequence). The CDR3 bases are TGTGCCAGTCGAAGTTTATCTCTTTTGGGCGATGAGCAGTTCTTC. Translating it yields CASRSLSLLGDEQFF.

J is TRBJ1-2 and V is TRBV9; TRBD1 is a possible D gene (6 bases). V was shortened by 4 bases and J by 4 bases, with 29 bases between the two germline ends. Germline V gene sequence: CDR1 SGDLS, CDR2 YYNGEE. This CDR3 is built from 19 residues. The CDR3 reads CASSIASIAGTPRGYGYTF. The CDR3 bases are TGTGCCAGCAGCATTGCTTCTATTGCCGGGACACCCAGGGGCTATGGCTACACCTTC. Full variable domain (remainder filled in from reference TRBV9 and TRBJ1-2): DSGVTQTPKHLITATGQRVTLRCSPRSGDLSVYWYQQSLDQGLQFLIQYYNGEERAKGNILERFSAQQFPDLHSELNLSSLELGDSALYFCASSIASIAGTPRGYGYTFGSGTRLTVV.

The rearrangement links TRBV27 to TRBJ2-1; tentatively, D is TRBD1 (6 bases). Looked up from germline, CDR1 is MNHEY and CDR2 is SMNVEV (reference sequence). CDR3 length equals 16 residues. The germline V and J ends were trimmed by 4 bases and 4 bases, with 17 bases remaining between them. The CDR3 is CASSSPLRGTYNEQFF. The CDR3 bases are TGTGCCAGCAGTTCCCCATTGAGGGGGACGTACAATGAGCAGTTCTTC.

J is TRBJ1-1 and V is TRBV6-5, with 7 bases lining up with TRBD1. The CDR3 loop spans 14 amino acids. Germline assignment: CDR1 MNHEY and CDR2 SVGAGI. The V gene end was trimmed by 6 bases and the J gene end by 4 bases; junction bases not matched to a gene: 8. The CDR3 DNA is TGTGCCAGCAGCCAGACAGGGAGGGTCACTGAAGCTTTCTTT. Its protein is CASSQTGRVTEAFF.

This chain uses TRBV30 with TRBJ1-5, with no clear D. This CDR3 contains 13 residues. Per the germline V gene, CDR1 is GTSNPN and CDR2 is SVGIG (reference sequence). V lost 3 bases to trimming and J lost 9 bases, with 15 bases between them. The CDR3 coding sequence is TGTGCCTGGAGCCCCACCCGGACGTGGCCCCAGCATTTT. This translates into CAWSPTRTWPQHF.

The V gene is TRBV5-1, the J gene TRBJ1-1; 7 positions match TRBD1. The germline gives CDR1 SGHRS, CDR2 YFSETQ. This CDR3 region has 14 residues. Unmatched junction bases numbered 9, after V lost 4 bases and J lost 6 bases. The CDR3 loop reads CASSGTGVSAEAFF. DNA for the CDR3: TGCGCCAGCAGCGGAACAGGGGTCTCGGCTGAAGCTTTCTTT.

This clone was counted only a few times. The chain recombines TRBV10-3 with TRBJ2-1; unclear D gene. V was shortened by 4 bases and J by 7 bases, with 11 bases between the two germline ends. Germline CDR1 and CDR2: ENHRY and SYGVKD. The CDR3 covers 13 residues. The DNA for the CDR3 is TGTGCCATCAGTGGTACTACTGGGAATGAGCAGTTCTTC. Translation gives CAISGTTGNEQFF.

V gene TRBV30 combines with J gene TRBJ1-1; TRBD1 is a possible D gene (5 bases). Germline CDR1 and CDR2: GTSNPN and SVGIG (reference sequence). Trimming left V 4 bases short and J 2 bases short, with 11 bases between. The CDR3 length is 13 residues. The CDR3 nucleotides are TGTGCCTGGAAAGGGGACCGAAACACTGAAGCTTTCTTT. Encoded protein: CAWKGDRNTEAFF.

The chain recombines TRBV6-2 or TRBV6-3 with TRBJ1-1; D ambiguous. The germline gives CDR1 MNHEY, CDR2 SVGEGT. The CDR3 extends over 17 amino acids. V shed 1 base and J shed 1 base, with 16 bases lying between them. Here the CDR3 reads CASSYFFVYGTNTEAFF. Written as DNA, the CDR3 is TGTGCCAGCAGTTACTTCTTCGTATACGGAACGAACACTGAAGCTTTCTTT.

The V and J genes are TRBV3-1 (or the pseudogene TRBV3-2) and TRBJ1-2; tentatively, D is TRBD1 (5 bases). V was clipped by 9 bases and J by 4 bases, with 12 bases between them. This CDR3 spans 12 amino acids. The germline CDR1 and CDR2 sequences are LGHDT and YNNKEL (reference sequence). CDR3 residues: CASAGGGYGYTF. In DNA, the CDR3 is TGTGCCAGTGCGGGGGGAGGCTATGGCTACACCTTC.

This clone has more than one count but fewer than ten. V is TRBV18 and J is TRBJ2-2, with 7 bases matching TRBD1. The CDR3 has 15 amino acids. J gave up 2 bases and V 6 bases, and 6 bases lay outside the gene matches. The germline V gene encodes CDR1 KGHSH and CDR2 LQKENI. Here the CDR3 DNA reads TGTGCCAGCTCCCACAGACAGGGTAACACCGGGGAGCTGTTTTTT. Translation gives CASSHRQGNTGELFF.

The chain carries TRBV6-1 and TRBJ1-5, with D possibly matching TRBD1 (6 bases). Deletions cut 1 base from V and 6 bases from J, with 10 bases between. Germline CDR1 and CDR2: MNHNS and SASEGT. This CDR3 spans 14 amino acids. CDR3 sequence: CASSEEGGAQPQHF. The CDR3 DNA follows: TGTGCCAGCAGTGAAGAGGGGGGGGCTCAGCCCCAGCATTTT.

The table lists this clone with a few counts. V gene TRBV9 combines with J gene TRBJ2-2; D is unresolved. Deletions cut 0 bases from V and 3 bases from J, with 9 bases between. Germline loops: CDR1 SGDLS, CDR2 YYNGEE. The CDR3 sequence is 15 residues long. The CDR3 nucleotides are TGTGCCAGCAGCGTAGGTGGGCTACACACCGGGGAGCTGTTTTTT. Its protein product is CASSVGGLHTGELFF.

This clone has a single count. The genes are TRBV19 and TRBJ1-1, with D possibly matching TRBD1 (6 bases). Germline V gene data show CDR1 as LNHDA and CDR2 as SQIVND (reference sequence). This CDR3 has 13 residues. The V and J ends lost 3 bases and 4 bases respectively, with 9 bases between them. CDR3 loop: CASSMNRVTEAFF. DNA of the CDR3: TGTGCCAGTAGTATGAACAGGGTCACTGAAGCTTTCTTT.

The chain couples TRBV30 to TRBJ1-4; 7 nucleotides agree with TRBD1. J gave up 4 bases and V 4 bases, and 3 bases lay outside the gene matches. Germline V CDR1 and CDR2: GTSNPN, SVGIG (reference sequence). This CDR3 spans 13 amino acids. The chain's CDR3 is CAWNRGGNEKLFF. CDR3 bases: TGTGCCTGGAACAGGGGAGGTAATGAAAAACTGTTTTTT.